This T cell receptor beta chain appears in the sequencing data of a study of blood T cell repertoires in COVID-19. Original methodology: How many nucleated cells were present was estimated from reference gene primer amplification. Measured with immunoSEQ multiplex PCR; TCRdb has only the in-frame clones, and not every one. The DNA was the basis for D and trimming; V, J and clone size are from that table. The data hold 45,000 to 60,000 clones, with under 85% observed a single time. This sequence was found in a woman aged 60-70 years with acute or convalescent COVID-19. Sequencing was performed on peripheral blood.

The CDR3 sequence: CASSATGTGLVPFTEAFF. The DNA of the CDR3 is TGTGCCAGTAGTGCCACCGGGACAGGGCTCGTTCCGTTCACTGAAGCTTTCTTT. V gene TRBV19 combines with J gene TRBJ1-1, with 9 bases aligning to TRBD1. Losses at the gene ends were 5 bases for V and 4 bases for J; bases not matched to a gene: 17. Germline V gives CDR1 LNHDA, CDR2 SQIVND (reference sequence). This CDR3 contains 18 residues.